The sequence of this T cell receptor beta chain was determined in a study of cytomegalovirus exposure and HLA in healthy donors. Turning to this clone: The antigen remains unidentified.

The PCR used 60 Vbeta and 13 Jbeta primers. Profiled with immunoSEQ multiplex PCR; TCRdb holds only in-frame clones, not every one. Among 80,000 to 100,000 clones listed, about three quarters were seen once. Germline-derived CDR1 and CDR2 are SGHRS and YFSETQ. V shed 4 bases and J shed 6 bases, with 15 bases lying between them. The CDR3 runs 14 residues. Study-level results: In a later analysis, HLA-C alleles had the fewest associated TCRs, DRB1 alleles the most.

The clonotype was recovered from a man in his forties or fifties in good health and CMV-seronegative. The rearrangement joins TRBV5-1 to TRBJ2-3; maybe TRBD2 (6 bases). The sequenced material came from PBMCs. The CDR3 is CASSGQTGGDTQYF. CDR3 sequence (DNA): TGCGCCAGCAGCGGTCAAACAGGAGGGGATACGCAGTATTTT.